This T cell receptor (beta chain) was sequenced in a study of T-cell memory formation after mild COVID-19 (dated by TCRdb to 2020 to 2023). Study-level background: Most TCR sequence clusters were specific to one of the two donors. In a couple of donors, T-cell clones that expanded and contracted after mild COVID-19 were tracked by sequencing TCRalpha and TCRbeta repertoires over time. The cohort comprised two young, previously healthy adult volunteers, one female and one male. Beyond this particular receptor, the publication reports: Some responding clones were detected in pre-infection memory, which suggested that pre-existing cross-reactive memory T cells had joined the SARS-CoV-2 response. Whether the second-wave clones peaking on day 37 were SARS-CoV-2 specific was not confirmed. Clones that contracted from day 15 to 85 showed balanced CD4/CD8 phenotypes, whereas a second wave of clones that expanded from day 15 to 37 leaned towards CD4+. Only a couple of mild cases were covered by the study, and larger cohorts that include severe cases with pre-infection samples were considered necessary. Contracting CD4+ clones were found mainly in CM and EM memory subsets, while CD8+ clones were enriched in EMRA.

Data came from an Illumina NovaSeq 6000. TCRalpha and TCRbeta cDNA libraries were built by 5'RACE with constant-segment primers, adding sample barcodes and unique molecular identifiers. RNA was extracted from every sample with Trizol reagent. The libraries were amplified in two PCR steps, and the second step added a second sample barcode and Illumina TruSeq adapters. Sequencing of the libraries was done on an Illumina NovaSeq, producing 2 x 150 bp paired-end reads. Turning to the authors' computational methods: Demultiplexing of reads and collapsing into UMI-guided consensus sequences were performed with migec v1.2.7. Using mixcr v2.1.11, UMI consensuses were aligned to TRA and TRB V and J templates and then assembled into clonotypes. A clonotype was counted as expanded or contracted only if both edgeR and NoisET called the change significant, with noise models trained on biological replicates. For edgeR calls, the cutoffs were a false discovery rate-adjusted p below 0.01 and a log2 fold-change threshold of 1. As an exploratory analysis of dynamics, PCA with hierarchical clustering was applied to max-normalized trajectories of the 1000 most abundant clonotypes. Separately sequenced CD4+ and CD8+ repertoires were used to assign a CD4 or CD8 phenotype to each responding clone. TCRdb trimmed public reads at Q25 via fastp, called clones via MiXCR and kept in-frame beta chains. Entries that share a CDR3 protein sequence are merged under the most common genes and DNA. In this record, the V and J calls reflect TCRdb's handling and not the investigators' own analysis. The table for this sample lists some 440,000 distinct CDR3 sequences; 20% to 30% of them were counted only once. The ten largest clones add up to 12% of the sample.

A few counts support this clonotype. Its binding antigen is unknown. Base qualities are not at hand, and no much larger clone is one base apart. Cut back by 2 bases and 2 bases, the V and J ends lie 16 bases apart. CDR1 and CDR2 are read off the germline V gene as SGHTA and FQGTGA. The CDR3 runs 16 residues from the cysteine to the phenylalanine. Left in the record is the CDR3 DNA by itself, 48 bases read in frame from the first base. Ficoll-Paque density gradient centrifugation was used to isolate PBMCs. The receptor chain draws on TRBV7-3 and TRBJ2-7, with the D segment identity uncertain. Sequenced sample: PBMCs or a T cell subset sorted from them (not recorded which). The sequence was obtained from an adult woman who had mild COVID-19 (a few samples of this study predate the infection). The sample titles of this study are shuffled in the database, so cell type and time point are left out; the donor was told from shared clones. The bases are TGTGCCAGCAGCTTAGAAGGGTGGTTCATTCCCTACGAGCAGTACTTC. Translated, it gives CASSLEGWFIPYEQYF.